These 5 T cell receptor beta chains came from one sample sequenced in a study of T cell changes during pregnancy in multiple sclerosis. TCRdb's copy holds only in-frame clones and misses some; the assay was immunoSEQ multiplex PCR. There are approximately 50,000 clones in the sample; roughly nine tenths occur only once, and roughly 10% lies in the top ten. Sequences were derived from CD8+ T cells from peripheral blood mononuclear cells, sampled after pregnancy. Receptors originate from a female donor with multiple sclerosis, enrolled in a pregnancy study.

The sample holds one count of this clone. The J gene is TRBJ2-7, the V gene TRBV6-1, with unresolved D. Trimming left V 1 base short and J 3 bases short, with 13 bases between. Germline V lookup: CDR1 MNHNS, CDR2 SASEGT. This CDR3 is built from 15 residues. The CDR3 bases are TGTGCCAGCAGTGAAGTGAGAAACAGCATCTACGAGCAGTACTTC. Amino acid sequence: CASSEVRNSIYEQYF.

V gene TRBV14 combines with J gene TRBJ1-2; unclear D gene. Germline lookup yields CDR1 SGHDN and CDR2 FVKESK. Trimming pared 3 bases from V and 2 bases from J, leaving 10 bases between. CDR3 size: 14 residues. CDR3 amino acids: CASSQAGNNYGYTF. CDR3 DNA sequence: TGTGCCAGCAGCCAGGCCGGGAACAACTATGGCTACACCTTC.

This clone was seen only once. The genes are TRBV7-9 and TRBJ2-7; possibly TRBD1 for D (5 bases). Germline CDR1 SEHNR, CDR2 FQNEAQ (reference sequence). With 10 bases removed from V and 0 bases from J, the gap between germline ends came to 10 bases. This CDR3 comprises 12 residues. CDR3 in amino acids: CAIQGDSYEQYF. In DNA form, the CDR3 reads TGTGCCATCCAAGGGGACTCCTACGAGCAGTACTTC.

V and J are TRBV9 and TRBJ1-1; D is unclear. CDR3 size: 15 residues. The germline gives CDR1 SGDLS, CDR2 YYNGEE. Trimming pared 0 bases from V and 4 bases from J, leaving 13 bases between. The CDR3 DNA is TGTGCCAGCAGCGTAGGCACGGGTTTGGGCACTGAAGCTTTCTTT. Translated, it gives CASSVGTGLGTEAFF.

The chain employs TRBV5-4 and TRBJ1-1; no firm D call. V dropped 2 bases and J dropped 1 base, with 6 bases sitting between them. The CDR3 spans 13 residues. Germline V gives CDR1 SGHNT, CDR2 YYREEE (reference sequence). CDR3 DNA: TGTGCCAGCAGCTTACGGGAGAACACTGAAGCTTTCTTT. This encodes CASSLRENTEAFF.